The 32 T cell receptor beta chains listed next were all sequenced from one sample in a study of blood T cell repertoires in COVID-19. Clones were read by immunoSEQ multiplex PCR, and TCRdb kept only the in-frame ones, dropping some. The sample yields fewer than 50,000 clones, about 85% seen once. Sequenced sample: peripheral blood. The receptors shown here come from a woman of 80 years or more with acute or convalescent COVID-19.

The rearrangement uses TRBV3-1 (or the pseudogene TRBV3-2) and TRBJ1-1; 7 nucleotides match TRBD1. The V gene's germline CDR1 is LGHDT and CDR2 YNNKEL (reference sequence). CDR3 length: 16 amino acids. V was pared by 0 bases and J by 7 bases, with 11 bases of the junction left unmatched. CDR3 sequence: CASSQDLRQGRNEAFF. The CDR3 nucleotides read TGTGCCAGCAGCCAAGATCTGAGACAGGGCAGGAATGAAGCTTTCTTT.

The chain employs TRBV18 and TRBJ1-2; 9 nucleotides agree with TRBD1. Germline-derived CDR1 and CDR2 are KGHSH and LQKENI. The CDR3 totals 15 residues. The J segment lost 8 bases and the V segment lost 0 bases, leaving 7 bases of the junction unmatched. CDR3 nucleotide sequence: TGTGCCAGCTCACCACCCAAGGGACAGGGTGGAGGCTACACCTTC. Protein product: CASSPPKGQGGGYTF.

The J gene is TRBJ1-2, the V gene TRBV30; D ambiguous. There are 12 residues in the CDR3. CDR1 and CDR2 (germline): GTSNPN, SVGIG (reference sequence). Between the trimmed V and J ends, which lost 0 bases and 8 bases, there was a span of 10 bases. The CDR3 DNA sequence: TGTGCCTGGAGTGTCGATTCGAGGGGCTACACCTTC. This translates into CAWSVDSRGYTF.

The chain recombines TRBV11-2 with TRBJ2-7; 7 bases agree with TRBD2. Trimming cost V 8 bases and J 6 bases; bases outside gene matches: 7. The germline V gene has CDR1 SGHAT and CDR2 FQNNGV. There are 12 residues in the CDR3. Written as DNA, the CDR3 is TGTGCCAGCCGGGTTTCGGGAGGCGAGCAGTACTTC. Its translation: CASRVSGGEQYF.

The chain recombines TRBV4-1 with TRBJ2-7; 11 bases agree with TRBD2. The CDR3 totals 20 residues. The germline V gene has CDR1 MGHRA and CDR2 YSYEKL. V shed 0 bases and J 0 bases; nucleotides not matched to a gene: 13. The CDR3 nucleotides are TGCGCCAGCAGCCAAGAAGGCGGGACTAGCGGACCTCACCTCTCCTACGAGCAGTACTTC. Translating it yields CASSQEGGTSGPHLSYEQYF.

V and J are TRBV28 and TRBJ1-1; no clear D gene. The germline V gene has CDR1 MDHEN and CDR2 SYDVKM. V shed 1 base and J shed 1 base, with 4 bases lying between them. This CDR3 region has 13 residues. In DNA form, the CDR3 reads TGTGCCAGCAGTTTATCATCGAACACTGAAGCTTTCTTT. The encoded protein is CASSLSSNTEAFF. The full variable domain, its missing parts supplied by reference TRBV28 and TRBJ1-1, is DVKVTQSSRYLVKRTGEKVFLECVQDMDHENMFWYRQDPGLGLRLIYFSYDVKMKEKGDIPEGYSVSREKKERFSLILESASTNQTSMYLCASSLSSNTEAFFGQGTRLTVV.

In this sample, this clone turned up once. The chain couples TRBV30 to TRBJ1-3; a possible D gene is TRBD1 (6 bases). This CDR3 region has 13 residues. V lost 5 bases and J 8 bases, leaving 16 bases between the germline ends. The V gene's germline CDR1 is GTSNPN and CDR2 SVGIG (reference sequence). The CDR3 sequence is CAWDRLGIDTIYF. The CDR3 DNA follows: TGTGCCTGGGACAGGCTAGGTATAGACACCATATATTTT.

This chain links TRBV11-2 with TRBJ2-1; 8 bases map to TRBD2. Germline lookup yields CDR1 SGHAT and CDR2 FQNNGV. Trimming removed 0 bases from V and 3 bases from J; junction bases left unmatched: 4. The CDR3 loop spans 16 amino acids. The CDR3 coding sequence is TGTGCCAGCAGCTTAGATCTGGCGGGAGGCTACAATGAGCAGTTCTTC. Its translation is CASSLDLAGGYNEQFF.

This clone appeared a single time. The chain uses TRBV18 and TRBJ2-7; D may be TRBD1 (6 bases). This CDR3 is built from 13 residues. V was trimmed by 3 bases and J by 1 base, leaving 7 bases between them. Germline loops: CDR1 KGHSH, CDR2 LQKENI. The CDR3 DNA reads as TGTGCCAGCTCACCCACAGGGTCCTACGAGCAGTACTTC. Protein: CASSPTGSYEQYF.

The chain couples TRBV2 to TRBJ1-5; 9 bases match TRBD1. Per germline, CDR1 SNHLY and CDR2 FYNNEI. The CDR3 is 15 amino acids. After removal of 5 bases from V and 4 bases from J, the junction contained 6 bases not matched to a gene. CDR3 sequence reads: CASSIQGARNQPQHF. CDR3 sequence (DNA): TGTGCCAGCAGTATACAGGGGGCGCGGAATCAGCCCCAGCATTTT.

This chain uses TRBV6-5 with TRBJ2-1; tentatively, D is TRBD2 (5 bases). The CDR3 has 15 amino acids. The germline V and J ends were trimmed by 6 bases and 2 bases, with 14 bases remaining between them. Germline V gene data show CDR1 as MNHEY and CDR2 as SVGAGI. In nucleotides, the CDR3 is TGTGCCAGCAGCCGAAGCGGATCAACCTACAATGAGCAGTTCTTC. The encoded protein is CASSRSGSTYNEQFF.

The rearrangement joins TRBV5-6 to TRBJ2-5; possible D gene TRBD2, 6 bases. Germline CDR1 is SGHDT and CDR2 is YYEEEE. CDR3 length equals 14 residues. V was shortened by 3 bases and J by 0 bases, with 9 bases between the two germline ends. The CDR3 protein is CASSYRDYQETQYF. DNA of the CDR3: TGTGCCAGCAGCTACCGGGACTACCAAGAGACCCAGTACTTC.

The chain joins TRBV24-1 to TRBJ1-6; maybe TRBD1 (5 bases). The CDR3 length is 16 residues. Germline V gene sequence: CDR1 KGHDR, CDR2 SFDVKD. V lost 3 bases and J lost 5, with 13 bases in between. The CDR3 DNA sequence: TGTGCCACCAGTGATCACGACAGCCCGAATAATTCACCCCTCCACTTT. Translating it yields CATSDHDSPNNSPLHF.

The table lists this clone with a few counts. The chain employs TRBV6-1 and TRBJ1-2; TRBD1 might be the D (5 bases). The CDR3 contains 15 residues. V lost 1 base and J 8 bases, leaving 17 bases between the germline ends. Germline V gene lookup returns CDR1 MNHNS and CDR2 SASEGT. CDR3 bases: TGTGCCAGCAGTGAAGAGGCGGGGCCCTCACGAGGCTACACCTTC. Translating gives CASSEEAGPSRGYTF.

The chain links TRBV6-5 to TRBJ1-5, with 8 bases aligning to TRBD1. Germline loops: CDR1 MNHEY, CDR2 SVGAGI. V was clipped by 8 bases and J by 3 bases; unmatched bases: 6. CDR3 length: 14 amino acids. CDR3 sequence (DNA): TGTGCCAGCGGAAGGACAGGGTCCAATCAGCCCCAGCATTTT. It is translated as CASGRTGSNQPQHF.

The chain recombines TRBV30 with TRBJ1-2; D is perhaps TRBD1 (6 bases). Germline-derived CDR1 and CDR2 are GTSNPN and SVGIG (reference sequence). This CDR3 is built from 18 residues. With 4 bases removed from V and 1 base from J, the gap between germline ends came to 25 bases. The DNA of the CDR3 is TGTGCCTGGAAATCCCGAGGGTACGACAGGAAACGTAACTATGGCTACACCTTC. Its translation is CAWKSRGYDRKRNYGYTF.

The chain recombines TRBV12-1 with TRBJ2-5; the D call of TRBD2 is as the table states it, not checked on the DNA. TRBV12-1 is annotated as a pseudogene. The CDR3 has 17 residues. The CDR3 DNA follows: TGTGCCATTCCGCCTGATTGCGGGAGTAGGTGGCAAGAGACCCAGTACTTC. It specifies CAIPPDCGSRWQETQYF.

CDR3 DNA: TGCACCAGCAGCCACCTTTTCTCCAGTATTAAGAACACTGAAGCTTTCTTT. Residues: CTSSHLFSSIKNTEAFF. The V call is TRBV1, the J call TRBJ1-1; the listed D gene, TRBD1, was not tested against the DNA. TRBV1 corresponds to a pseudogene. The CDR3 consists of 17 residues.

V is TRBV27 and J is TRBJ1-3; a weak D match, TRBD1 (6 bases). The V end was cut by 2 bases, the J end by 6 bases, with 11 bases between. CDR1 MNHEY and CDR2 SMNVEV come from the germline V gene (reference sequence). This CDR3 is built from 14 residues. This CDR3 reads CASSLVGGANTIYF. CDR3 DNA sequence: TGTGCCAGCAGTTTAGTAGGGGGTGCAAACACCATATATTTT.

The CDR3 region is CASRLGHDNSPLHF. The CDR3 nucleotides read TGCGCCAGCAGACTGGGACACGATAATTCACCCCTCCACTTT. The chain employs TRBV5-1 and TRBJ1-6, with a tentative D call TRBD1 (6 bases). Germline CDR1 SGHRS, CDR2 YFSETQ. There are 14 residues in the CDR3. V was trimmed by 5 bases and J by 5 bases, leaving 11 bases between them.

The chain joins TRBV6-5 to TRBJ1-1, with D possibly TRBD1 on 5 matching bases. The CDR3 has 13 amino acids. CDR1 MNHEY and CDR2 SVGAGI come from the germline V gene. V was trimmed by 5 bases and J by 6 bases, leaving 13 bases between them. In DNA, the CDR3 is TGTGCCAGCAGTCCCGTTTGGGGCTCTGAAGCTTTCTTT. Residues: CASSPVWGSEAFF.

The gene calls are TRBV19 and TRBJ2-7; 9 bases are a match to TRBD2. The germline gives CDR1 LNHDA, CDR2 SQIVND (reference sequence). V gave up 5 bases and J gave up 4 bases; unmatched junction bases: 12. This CDR3 spans 16 amino acids. Here the CDR3 DNA reads TGTGCCAGTAGTCGGAGCGGGAGGACTGGGAGATACGAGCAGTACTTC. It encodes CASSRSGRTGRYEQYF.

The rearrangement joins TRBV28 to TRBJ2-3; maybe TRBD2 (5 bases). Trimming took off 3 bases at V and 5 bases at J, with 12 bases between the two ends. The germline V gene encodes CDR1 MDHEN and CDR2 SYDVKM. CDR3 size: 14 residues. Here the CDR3 DNA reads TGTGCCAGCAGTTTGGAATGGACTCGAGATACGCAGTATTTT. It is translated as CASSLEWTRDTQYF.

This sequence joins TRBV27 and TRBJ1-2, with D possibly being TRBD1 (6 bases). V lost 5 bases to trimming and J lost 2 bases, with 6 bases between them. CDR3 length equals 12 residues. CDR1 MNHEY and CDR2 SMNVEV come from the germline V gene (reference sequence). The CDR3 loop reads CASSGQNYGYTF. Written as DNA, the CDR3 is TGTGCCAGCAGTGGACAGAACTATGGCTACACCTTC.

V is TRBV5-1 and J is TRBJ2-1, with 14 bases matching TRBD2. The CDR3 runs 21 residues. Germline CDR1 reads SGHRS; CDR2 reads YFSETQ. Trimming at V came to 0 bases and at J to 0 bases, leaving 11 bases not matched to a gene. The CDR3 here is CASSLGSGTSGSRGSYNEQFF. DNA of the CDR3: TGCGCCAGCAGCTTGGGGTCTGGGACTAGCGGGAGTAGGGGCTCCTACAATGAGCAGTTCTTC. The full variable domain, with the rest looked up from reference TRBV5-1 and TRBJ2-1, is KAGVTQTPRYLIKTRGQQVTLSCSPISGHRSVSWYQQTPGQGLQFLFEYFSETQRNKGNFPGRFSGRQFSNSRSEMNVSTLELGDSALYLCASSLGSGTSGSRGSYNEQFFGPGTRLTVL.

The J gene is TRBJ1-4, the V gene TRBV2; D possibly corresponds to TRBD1 (6 bases). This CDR3 comprises 14 residues. V dropped 7 bases and J dropped 8 bases, with 17 bases sitting between them. Germline CDR1 is SNHLY and CDR2 is FYNNEI. This CDR3 reads CASNLQGTREKLFF. The CDR3 bases are TGTGCCAGCAACTTACAGGGAACGAGGGAAAAACTGTTTTTT.

The gene calls are TRBV6-6 and TRBJ1-1; 7 bases are shared with TRBD1. V shed 8 bases and J 7 bases; nucleotides not matched to a gene: 7. The V gene's germline CDR1 is MNHNY and CDR2 SVGAGI (reference sequence). The CDR3 is 12 amino acids. The CDR3: CASADRDSEAFF. Written as DNA, the CDR3 is TGTGCCAGCGCAGATCGGGACAGTGAAGCTTTCTTT.

The chain combines TRBV10-3 with TRBJ2-2; 8 nucleotides agree with TRBD2. The CDR3 covers 16 residues. Germline V lookup: CDR1 ENHRY, CDR2 SYGVKD. Unmatched junction bases numbered 10, after V lost 4 bases and J lost 6 bases. CDR3 loop: CAISGTGTRVSGELFF. Here the CDR3 DNA reads TGTGCCATCAGTGGTACCGGGACTAGGGTGTCCGGGGAGCTGTTTTTT.

The J gene is TRBJ2-2, the V gene TRBV19; D might be TRBD2 (5 bases). Per germline, CDR1 LNHDA and CDR2 SQIVND (reference sequence). CDR3 length equals 14 residues. V lost 4 bases, J lost 1 base, and 7 bases lay in between. The CDR3 spells CASSTSGNTGELFF. In DNA, the CDR3 is TGTGCCAGTAGTACAAGCGGGAACACCGGGGAGCTGTTTTTT.

The chain carries TRBV2 and TRBJ1-2; perhaps TRBD1 as D (6 bases). With 7 bases removed from V and 4 bases from J, the gap between germline ends came to 13 bases. This CDR3 spans 13 amino acids. Germline lookup yields CDR1 SNHLY and CDR2 FYNNEI. Here the CDR3 DNA reads TGTGCCAGCATAGGACAGAAAGGCTATGGCTACACCTTC. Amino acid sequence: CASIGQKGYGYTF.

This clone was seen only once. V and J are TRBV4-1 and TRBJ2-2, with D perhaps TRBD1 (6 bases). Germline assignment: CDR1 MGHRA and CDR2 YSYEKL. This CDR3 comprises 15 residues. Trimming removed 1 base from V and 7 bases from J, with 13 bases in between. For the CDR3, the DNA is TGCGCCAGCAGCCAAGTTGGGGGCGGCTTCGGGGAGCTGTTTTTT. Its protein is CASSQVGGGFGELFF.

The chain has TRBV7-6 and TRBJ1-3; D remains unclear. V was cut by 2 bases and J by 4 bases, with 12 bases left in between. Germline V gene data show CDR1 as SGHVS and CDR2 as FNYEAQ. The CDR3 is made up of 15 amino acids. CDR3 residues: CASSLNPGAGNTIYF. In DNA form, the CDR3 reads TGTGCCAGCAGCTTAAATCCAGGCGCCGGAAACACCATATATTTT.